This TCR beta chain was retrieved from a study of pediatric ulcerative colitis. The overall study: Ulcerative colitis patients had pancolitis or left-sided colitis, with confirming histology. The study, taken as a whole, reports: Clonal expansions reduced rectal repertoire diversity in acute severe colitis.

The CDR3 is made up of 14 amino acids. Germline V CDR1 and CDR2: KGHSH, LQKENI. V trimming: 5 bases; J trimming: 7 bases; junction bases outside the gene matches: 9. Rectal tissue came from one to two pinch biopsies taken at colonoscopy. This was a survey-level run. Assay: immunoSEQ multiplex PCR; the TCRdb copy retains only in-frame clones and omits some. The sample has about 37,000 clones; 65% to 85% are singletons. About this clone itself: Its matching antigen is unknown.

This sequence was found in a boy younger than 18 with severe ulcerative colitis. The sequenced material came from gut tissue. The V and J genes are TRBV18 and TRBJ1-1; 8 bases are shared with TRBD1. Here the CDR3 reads CASSVSTGEGEAFF. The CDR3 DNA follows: TGTGCCAGCTCAGTTTCGACAGGGGAGGGTGAAGCTTTCTTT.